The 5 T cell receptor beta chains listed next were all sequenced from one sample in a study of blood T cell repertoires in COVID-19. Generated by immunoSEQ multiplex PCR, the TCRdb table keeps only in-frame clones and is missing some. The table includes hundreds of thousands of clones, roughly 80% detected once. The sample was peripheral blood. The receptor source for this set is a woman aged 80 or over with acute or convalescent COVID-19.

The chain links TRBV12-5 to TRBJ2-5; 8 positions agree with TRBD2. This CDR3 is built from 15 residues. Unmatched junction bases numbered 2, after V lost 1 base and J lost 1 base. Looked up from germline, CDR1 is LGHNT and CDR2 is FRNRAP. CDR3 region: CASGLAGLVQETQYF. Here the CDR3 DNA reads TGTGCTAGTGGTTTGGCGGGACTAGTCCAAGAGACCCAGTACTTC. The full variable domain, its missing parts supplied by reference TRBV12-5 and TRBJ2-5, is DARVTQTPRHKVTEMGQEVTMRCQPILGHNTVFWYRQTMMQGLELLAYFRNRAPLDDSGMPKDRFSAEMPDATLATLKIQPSEPRDSAVYFCASGLAGLVQETQYFGPGTRLLVL.

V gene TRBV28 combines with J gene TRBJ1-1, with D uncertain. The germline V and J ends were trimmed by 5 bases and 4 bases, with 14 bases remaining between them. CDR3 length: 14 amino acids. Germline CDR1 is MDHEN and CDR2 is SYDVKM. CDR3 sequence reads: CASSPLVAGTEAFF. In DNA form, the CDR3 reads TGTGCCAGCAGTCCGCTTGTTGCAGGCACTGAAGCTTTCTTT.

The CDR3 nucleotides are TGTGCCAGCAGCTTGTCAGGGGTAGCTAACTATGGCTACACCTTC. This translates into CASSLSGVANYGYTF. J is TRBJ1-2 and V is TRBV5-4, with TRBD1 as a possible D gene (6 bases). This CDR3 has 15 amino acids. Germline CDR1 and CDR2: SGHNT and YYREEE (reference sequence). V gave up 1 base and J gave up 0 bases, with 10 bases separating them.

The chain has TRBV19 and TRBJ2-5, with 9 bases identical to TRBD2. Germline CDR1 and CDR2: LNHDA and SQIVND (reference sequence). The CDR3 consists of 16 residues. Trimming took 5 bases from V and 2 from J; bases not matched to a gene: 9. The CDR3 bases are TGTGCCAGTAGTCCCCTAGCGGGAAAGGGGCAAGAGACCCAGTACTTC. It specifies CASSPLAGKGQETQYF.

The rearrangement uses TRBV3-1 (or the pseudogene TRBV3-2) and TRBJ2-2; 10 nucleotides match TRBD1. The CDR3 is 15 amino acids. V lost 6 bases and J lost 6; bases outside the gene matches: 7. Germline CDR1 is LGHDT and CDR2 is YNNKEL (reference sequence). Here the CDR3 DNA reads TGTGCCAGCAGACGACAGGGGGCGCGGGCCGGGGAGCTGTTTTTT. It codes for CASRRQGARAGELFF.